The 2 T cell receptor beta chains listed next were all sequenced from one sample in a study of blood T cell repertoires in COVID-19. This table comes from immunoSEQ multiplex PCR, and its TCRdb copy is limited to in-frame clones, with some not included. Of hundreds of thousands of clones listed, around nine tenths were seen once; the top ten hold around 10%. Sequencing was performed on peripheral blood. These receptors were obtained from a woman in her 30s with COVID-19, enrolled during active disease.

The V call is TRBV19, the J call TRBJ1-5; 8 nucleotides align to TRBD1. V shed 0 bases and J 6 bases; nucleotides not matched to a gene: 13. The CDR3 contains 18 residues. Germline V gene sequence: CDR1 LNHDA, CDR2 SQIVND (reference sequence). For the CDR3, the DNA is TGTGCCAGTAGTATAGATTGGGCCACAGGGGGAATCGGTCAGCCCCAGCATTTT. The encoded protein is CASSIDWATGGIGQPQHF.

This chain uses TRBV18 with TRBJ2-7; D gene unclear. The germline V and J ends were trimmed by 2 bases and 3 bases, with 14 bases remaining between them. This CDR3 is 15 amino acids long. Germline values: CDR1 KGHSH, CDR2 LQKENI. The CDR3, as DNA: TGTGCCAGCTCACCAGGCACAGTTATGGGCTACGAGCAGTACTTC. Its translation is CASSPGTVMGYEQYF.